This T cell receptor (beta chain) comes out of a study of T cell responses to AZD1222 COVID-19 vaccine. Only in-frame clones appear in the TCRdb table, and some are missing; sequencing was by immunoSEQ multiplex PCR. In the table there are about 180,000 clones, around 88% of which are singletons. The source material was peripheral blood, sampled on day 0 of AZD1222 vaccination. The clonotype was recovered from an adult in good health.

CDR3 nucleotides: TGTGCCAGCAGCTTAGGGCCGACCCATGGCTACACCTTC. This translates into CASSLGPTHGYTF. The chain couples TRBV7-9 to TRBJ1-2; D not certain. Germline lookup yields CDR1 SEHNR and CDR2 FQNEAQ (reference sequence). CDR3 size: 13 residues. V dropped 1 base and J dropped 6 bases, with 9 bases sitting between them.